Following are 25 T cell receptor beta chains from one sample sequenced in a study of blood T cell repertoires in COVID-19. Assay used: immunoSEQ multiplex PCR; TCRdb lists only in-frame clones, some missing. This sample has a few hundred thousand clones, with approximately 86% found just once. Material: PBMCs or T cells enriched from blood (not recorded which). The receptor set was obtained from a young woman who had recovered from COVID-19.

V and J are TRBV7-9 and TRBJ1-3, with D tentatively TRBD1 (6 bases). The CDR3 extends over 13 amino acids. Trimming stripped 6 bases from V and 6 bases from J, with 12 bases between. The germline V gene encodes CDR1 SEHNR and CDR2 FQNEAQ (reference sequence). This CDR3 reads CASSMTGPNTIYF. CDR3 coding DNA: TGTGCCAGCAGTATGACAGGACCAAACACCATATATTTT.

The chain carries TRBV12-3 or TRBV12-4 and TRBJ2-7, with 8 bases that match TRBD1. V trimming: 6 bases; J trimming: 6 bases; junction bases outside the gene matches: 4. The length of the CDR3 is 12 residues. The CDR3, as DNA: TGTGCCAGCAGCCCGGACAGGGCCGAGCAGTACTTC. This codes for CASSPDRAEQYF.

The rearrangement uses TRBV5-4 and TRBJ2-3, with a weak D call TRBD2 (6 bases). Between the trimmed V and J ends, which lost 4 bases and 2 bases, there was a span of 17 bases. The CDR3 loop spans 16 amino acids. CDR1 SGHNT and CDR2 YYREEE come from the germline V gene (reference sequence). The DNA for the CDR3 is TGTGCCAGCAGCCCATTTGGAGGGCCTATCACAGATACGCAGTATTTT. It is translated as CASSPFGGPITDTQYF.

The chain couples TRBV24-1 to TRBJ1-2; TRBD1 might be the D (5 bases). Germline V gene data show CDR1 as KGHDR and CDR2 as SFDVKD. There are 17 residues in the CDR3. The germline V and J ends were trimmed by 2 bases and 0 bases, with 15 bases remaining between them. The CDR3 reads CATSDSRRGGTNYGYTF. The CDR3 bases are TGTGCCACCAGTGATTCCCGGAGGGGTGGGACTAACTATGGCTACACCTTC.

The V and J genes are TRBV6-5 and TRBJ1-5; 8 nucleotides align to TRBD1. Trimming cost V 2 bases and J 6 bases; bases outside gene matches: 3. Germline V gene data show CDR1 as MNHEY and CDR2 as SVGAGI. The CDR3 length is 14 residues. The CDR3 region is CASSYGQGGQPQHF. As DNA, the CDR3 is TGTGCCAGCAGTTACGGACAGGGTGGTCAGCCCCAGCATTTT.

The chain employs TRBV6-2 or TRBV6-3 and TRBJ2-3, with 10 positions matching TRBD2. Germline V lookup: CDR1 MNHEY, CDR2 SVGEGT. The CDR3 is 17 amino acids. V shed 2 bases, J shed 7 bases, and the junction held 12 bases outside the gene matches. CDR3 protein: CASSYLSLAGAPYTQYF. CDR3 in DNA: TGTGCCAGCAGTTACCTTTCCCTAGCGGGGGCACCCTATACGCAGTATTTT.

The count of this clone is one. The chain has TRBV7-9 and TRBJ2-1, with 8 bases identical to TRBD2. Germline V gene sequence: CDR1 SEHNR, CDR2 FQNEAQ (reference sequence). V dropped 2 bases and J dropped 3; count of bases not matched to a gene: 3. The CDR3 contains 15 residues. DNA of the CDR3: TGTGCCAGCAGCTTACGGGGGGGTAGCTACAATGAGCAGTTCTTC. This codes for CASSLRGGSYNEQFF.

The V call is TRBV2, the J call TRBJ1-1; D is uncertain. V lost 2 bases to trimming and J lost 0 bases, with 13 bases between them. Germline V CDR1 and CDR2: SNHLY, FYNNEI. The length of the CDR3 is 16 residues. In DNA, the CDR3 is TGTGCCAGCAGTGAAAGCGGAAATAGGATGAACACTGAAGCTTTCTTT. It encodes CASSESGNRMNTEAFF.

This chain links TRBV5-6 with TRBJ1-5; 7 positions match TRBD1. Looked up from germline, CDR1 is SGHDT and CDR2 is YYEEEE. This CDR3 is built from 16 residues. J was trimmed by 4 bases and V by 0 bases; bases with no gene match: 7. DNA for the CDR3: TGTGCCAGCAGCTTGGGGACAGGACTCGCTAATCAGCCCCAGCATTTT. Its protein is CASSLGTGLANQPQHF.

The count of this clone is one. V usage is TRBV7-8 and J usage is TRBJ1-6; 7 positions agree with TRBD1. Germline CDR1 and CDR2: SGHVS and FQNEAQ. V trimming: 5 bases; J trimming: 6 bases; junction bases outside the gene matches: 10. The CDR3 runs to 16 residues. CDR3 sequence: CASSTRGGSGNSPLHF. The DNA for the CDR3 is TGTGCCAGCAGCACGAGAGGGGGCTCAGGTAATTCACCCCTCCACTTT.

The chain has TRBV12-3 or TRBV12-4 and TRBJ2-7; D remains unclear. V gave up 8 bases and J gave up 0 bases, with 11 bases separating them. This CDR3 region has 13 residues. CDR3 region: CASSPVYSYEQYF. Here the CDR3 DNA reads TGTGCCAGCTCTCCAGTTTACTCCTACGAGCAGTACTTC.

In its sample, this clone was seen once. The V call is TRBV7-3, the J call TRBJ2-7, with TRBD1 matching 8 bases. Germline V gives CDR1 SGHTA, CDR2 FQGTGA. V lost 0 bases, J lost 0 bases, and 1 base stayed unmatched. The CDR3 runs to 15 residues. For the CDR3, the DNA is TGTGCCAGCAGCTTAACGCAGGGGGCCTCCTACGAGCAGTACTTC. Protein sequence: CASSLTQGASYEQYF.

This sequence joins TRBV7-8 and TRBJ1-2; maybe TRBD1 (5 bases). This CDR3 has 13 residues. In germline, CDR1 is SGHVS, CDR2 FQNEAQ. With 2 bases removed from V and 6 bases from J, the gap between germline ends came to 10 bases. The CDR3: CASSLFRVDGYTF. The CDR3 DNA follows: TGTGCCAGCAGCTTATTCAGGGTAGATGGCTACACCTTC.

The rearrangement uses TRBV5-1 and TRBJ1-1; 7 bases fit TRBD1. The germline V gene has CDR1 SGHRS and CDR2 YFSETQ. With 1 base clipped from V and 8 bases from J, the junction kept 5 bases outside the gene matches. This CDR3 is built from 13 residues. CDR3 sequence (DNA): TGCGCCAGCAGCTTGCGACAGGGAACCGAAGCTTTCTTT. As protein: CASSLRQGTEAFF.

This clone was counted only a few times. This chain joins TRBV10-3 and TRBJ1-2, with 11 bases lining up with TRBD1. Trimming took 2 bases from V and 5 from J; bases not matched to a gene: 10. Per germline, CDR1 ENHRY and CDR2 SYGVKD. There are 17 residues in the CDR3. CDR3 sequence: CAISEPPGQGEKYGYTF. For the CDR3, the DNA is TGTGCCATCAGTGAGCCTCCGGGACAGGGGGAAAAGTATGGCTACACCTTC.

This chain joins TRBV29-1 and TRBJ2-7, with a tentative D call TRBD1 (6 bases). The V gene's germline CDR1 is SQVTM and CDR2 ANQGSEA. The CDR3 runs to 14 residues. V was clipped by 7 bases and J by 2 bases, with 18 bases between them. In nucleotides, the CDR3 is TGCAGCGCTCGCCGGGACATCGAGACCTACGAGCAGTACTTC. It encodes CSARRDIETYEQYF.

The genes are TRBV10-3 and TRBJ1-1, with no clear D. V gave up 6 bases and J gave up 4 bases, with 15 bases separating them. This CDR3 has 14 amino acids. Per germline, CDR1 ENHRY and CDR2 SYGVKD. This CDR3 is CAISPDPGSTEAFF. The DNA for the CDR3 is TGTGCCATCAGCCCCGACCCCGGGTCCACTGAAGCTTTCTTT.

The chain carries TRBV19 and TRBJ1-1; no firm D call. Trimming took 7 bases from V and 3 from J, leaving 12 bases between them. The CDR3 contains 13 residues. Germline CDR1 reads LNHDA; CDR2 reads SQIVND (reference sequence). The CDR3, as DNA: TGTGCCAGTAACTCAAAGGAGCACACTGAAGCTTTCTTT. Translated, it gives CASNSKEHTEAFF.

Written as DNA, the CDR3 is TGTGCCAGCAGCGAAGTTTCAGGGGCTAGGGGCACTGAAGCTTTCTTT. It yields the protein CASSEVSGARGTEAFF. This chain uses TRBV9 with TRBJ1-1, with D tentatively TRBD1 (6 bases). Per the germline V gene, CDR1 is SGDLS and CDR2 is YYNGEE. V shed 3 bases and J shed 4 bases, with 19 bases lying between them. This CDR3 is built from 16 residues.

This rearrangement joins TRBV4-2 to TRBJ2-7, with TRBD2 as a possible D gene (6 bases). The CDR3 has 14 residues. Trimming removed 0 bases from V and 3 bases from J, with 9 bases in between. CDR1 and CDR2 (germline): LGHNA, YNFKEQ. The CDR3 here is CASSQEEGSYEQYF. In nucleotides, the CDR3 is TGTGCCAGCAGCCAAGAGGAGGGGAGCTACGAGCAGTACTTC.

The V and J genes are TRBV7-7 and TRBJ1-4; the D is unclear. The length of the CDR3 is 15 residues. The V gene lost 6 bases and the J gene lost 5 bases, with 16 bases spanning the gap. Per the germline V gene, CDR1 is SSHAT and CDR2 is FNYEAQ (reference sequence). The CDR3: CASSPRAGSNEKLFF. The CDR3, as DNA: TGTGCCAGCAGTCCCCGAGCGGGGTCAAATGAAAAACTGTTTTTT.

This sequence joins TRBV4-1 and TRBJ1-6; 9 bases align to TRBD1. This CDR3 has 20 residues. After removal of 4 bases from V and 0 bases from J, the junction contained 13 bases not matched to a gene. Germline lookup yields CDR1 MGHRA and CDR2 YSYEKL. CDR3 in DNA: TGCGCCAGCAGCCTTTACATCGGACAGGGGACCAGCTCCTATAATTCACCCCTCCACTTT. This gives the protein CASSLYIGQGTSSYNSPLHF.

This chain's CDR3 is CASSQDIRGRRDGYTF. As DNA, the CDR3 is TGTGCCAGCAGCCAAGATATAAGAGGGAGGCGCGATGGCTACACCTTC. The chain combines TRBV14 with TRBJ1-2; no clear D. Germline V gives CDR1 SGHDN, CDR2 FVKESK. This CDR3 has 16 amino acids. The V gene lost 0 bases and the J gene lost 6 bases, with 17 bases spanning the gap.

The V and J genes are TRBV9 and TRBJ1-6, with D maybe TRBD1 (5 bases). Trimming took 2 bases from V and 1 from J, leaving 13 bases between them. The CDR3 is made up of 17 amino acids. Germline CDR1 SGDLS, CDR2 YYNGEE. CDR3 in amino acids: CASSVSQGRSYNSPLHF. DNA for the CDR3: TGTGCCAGCAGCGTTAGCCAGGGAAGGTCCTATAATTCACCCCTCCACTTT.

This clone was detected only once. V is TRBV7-8 and J is TRBJ1-5, with D unresolved. In germline, CDR1 is SGHVS, CDR2 FQNEAQ. V shed 2 bases and J shed 1 base, with 6 bases lying between them. The CDR3 contains 14 residues. As DNA, the CDR3 is TGTGCCAGCAGCTTAAGCAGGAGCAATCAGCCCCAGCATTTT. Its translation: CASSLSRSNQPQHF.